These T cell receptor beta chains were read from a single sample in a study of cytomegalovirus exposure and HLA in healthy donors. TCRdb keeps only in-frame clones here, not all; method: immunoSEQ multiplex PCR. Among under 200,000 clones, 70% to 80% were seen once, and the ten largest hold about 1.3%. The specimen was PBMCs. Receptor source: a man aged 25 to 45 in good health and CMV-seronegative. Each CDR3 is given with its conserved first and last residue. Each record gives: V gene, clone size, J gene, CDR3 length, D gene, CDR3 protein, CDR3 DNA. A D gene is named only where the DNA matches it firmly. Size values are once, few and many counts, or a class for expanded clones, and some rows have none.

TRBV6-1,.,TRBJ2-7,15,.,CASSGALQEVYEQYF,TGTGCCAGCAGTGGAGCGCTTCAGGAGGTCTACGAGCAGTACTTC
TRBV25-1,.,TRBJ2-3,15,.,CASRLDTRRTDTQYF,TGTGCCAGCAGATTGGACACCCGACGTACAGATACGCAGTATTTT
TRBV2,few,TRBJ1-5,18,TRBD1,CASSPGTGGSVSNQPQHF,TGTGCCAGCAGCCCCGGGACAGGGGGCTCGGTGAGCAATCAGCCCCAGCATTTT
TRBV28,.,TRBJ1-1,14,TRBD1,CASSILGQFTEAFF,TGTGCCAGCAGTATACTGGGACAGTTCACTGAAGCTTTCTTT
TRBV9,.,TRBJ2-1,18,.,CASSVGLYRGLSGNEQFF,TGTGCCAGCAGCGTGGGACTTTACAGGGGATTGAGTGGGAATGAGCAGTTCTTC
TRBV10-3,.,TRBJ2-3,14,.,CAISEPLGGDTQYF,TGTGCCATCAGTGAGCCCCTGGGGGGAGATACGCAGTATTTT
TRBV27,.,TRBJ2-7,14,.,CASRGGGYHYEQYF,TGTGCCAGCAGGGGGGGTGGCTATCACTACGAGCAGTACTTC
TRBV7-6,.,TRBJ2-3,13,.,CASGQFSTDTQYF,TGTGCCAGCGGACAGTTTAGCACAGATACGCAGTATTTT
TRBV5-4,.,TRBJ2-5,13,.,CASSLGQQETQYF,TGTGCCAGCAGCTTAGGACAGCAAGAGACCCAGTACTTC
TRBV5-1,once,TRBJ1-6,16,.,CASSPRTIGVNSPLHF,TGCGCCAGCAGCCCTCGGACAATAGGTGTTAATTCACCCCTCCACTTT
TRBV7-9,.,TRBJ2-1,17,.,CASSRPGQLSSYNEQFF,TGTGCCAGCAGTCGACCGGGACAATTGAGCTCCTACAATGAGCAGTTCTTC
TRBV7-6,.,TRBJ2-7,17,.,CASSGGLRGAWPYEQYF,TGTGCCAGCAGCGGAGGTTTGCGCGGAGCGTGGCCCTACGAGCAGTACTTC
TRBV30,.,TRBJ2-7,12,.,CAWSLTGPEQYF,TGTGCCTGGAGTCTAACAGGTCCCGAGCAGTACTTC
TRBV10-3,once,TRBJ1-2,14,TRBD1,CAYRQGPTNYGYTF,TGTGCCTACAGACAGGGCCCGACTAACTATGGCTACACCTTC
TRBV7-9,.,TRBJ2-6,18,TRBD1,CASSFYTGGSSGANVLTF,TGTGCCAGCAGCTTTTATACAGGGGGAAGCTCTGGGGCCAACGTCCTGACTTTC
TRBV28,.,TRBJ1-1,15,.,CASSLSGKFNTEAFF,TGTGCCAGCAGTTTATCGGGGAAGTTTAACACTGAAGCTTTCTTT
TRBV2,.,TRBJ1-1,14,.,CASSGTDENTEAFF,TGTGCCAGCAGTGGGACAGACGAGAACACTGAAGCTTTCTTT
TRBV30,.,TRBJ1-2,14,.,CAWSVRRSGEGYTF,TGTGCCTGGAGTGTACGCCGGTCAGGGGAAGGCTACACCTTC
TRBV10-3,.,TRBJ2-7,17,TRBD2,CAISEPRASGSSYEQYF,TGTGCCATCAGTGAGCCCCGGGCAAGCGGGAGCTCCTACGAGCAGTACTTC
TRBV5-1,.,TRBJ2-7,12,.,CASTEGGVEQYF,TGCGCCAGCACCGAAGGGGGGGTCGAGCAGTACTTC
TRBV5-1,.,TRBJ2-1,16,.,CASSLGTSSGGNEQFF,TGCGCCAGCAGCTTGGGGACTAGCTCAGGGGGGAATGAGCAGTTCTTC
TRBV10-3,.,TRBJ1-1,16,TRBD1,CAISESAGGSITEAFF,TGTGCCATCAGTGAGTCGGCAGGGGGCTCGATCACTGAAGCTTTCTTT
TRBV10-3,.,TRBJ2-1,13,TRBD2,CAISGLAGFEQFF,TGTGCCATCAGCGGACTAGCGGGGTTTGAGCAGTTCTTC
TRBV9,few,TRBJ2-7,15,TRBD2,CASSANGGAPYEQYF,TGTGCCAGCAGCGCGAACGGGGGGGCCCCCTACGAGCAGTACTTC
TRBV6-1,.,TRBJ1-5,13,.,CASSEYSNQPQHF,TGTGCCAGCAGTGAATATAGCAATCAGCCCCAGCATTTT
TRBV5-1,.,TRBJ1-6,16,.,CASRGQAVTFNSPLHF,TGCGCCAGCAGAGGTCAGGCAGTGACCTTCAATTCACCCCTCCACTTT
TRBV12-2,few,TRBJ1-2,15,.,CASRLAPAQGWGYTF,TGTGCAAGTCGCTTAGCCCCGGCCCAGGGTTGGGGCTACACCTTC
TRBV4-3,few,TRBJ2-6,16,.,CASSQDRGLGANVLTF,TGCGCCAGCAGCCAAGATAGGGGACTTGGGGCCAACGTCCTGACTTTC
TRBV4-3,.,TRBJ2-7,16,TRBD1,CASSQDWPGQGYEQYF,TGCGCCAGCAGCCAAGATTGGCCGGGACAGGGCTACGAGCAGTACTTC
TRBV2,.,TRBJ1-6,16,TRBD1,CASTLTGAVDNSPLHF,TGTGCCAGCACTTTGACAGGGGCAGTCGATAATTCACCCCTCCACTTT
TRBV29-1,.,TRBJ1-4,13,.,CSGRLRGNEKLFF,TGCAGCGGGCGACTACGGGGGAATGAAAAACTGTTTTTT
TRBV15,.,TRBJ1-1,13,.,CATSRGVRTGTFF,TGTGCCACCAGCAGAGGGGTCAGGACGGGAACTTTCTTT